This TCR beta chain derives from a study of early T cells in non-severe SARS-CoV-2 infection. As for the study in general: Sequencing used unsorted whole-blood bulk RNA, so chains lack pairing. Study-wide results and limits: Missing private and CD4 specificities, VDJdb matching favored anti-spike CD8 responses.

The CDR3 has 13 amino acids. V was pared by 2 bases and J by 5 bases, with 8 bases between. This clonotype was found many times. Its antigen is not known. The TCR library protocol was used to attach unique molecular identifiers. These identifiers were attached to individual cDNA molecules. TCRdb called the 5' RACE reads again in MiXCR, with one record for every CDR3 protein. The sample has about 22,000 distinct CDR3 sequences; 4.5% to 5% are singletons. The specimen sequenced was whole blood. This clonotype was sampled from an adult who was a healthcare worker with PCR-confirmed SARS-CoV-2 infection or an uninfected control (not recorded which). The chain uses TRBV12-3 or TRBV12-4 and TRBJ2-3; D gene uncertain. CDR3 in amino acids: CASSLSELDTQYF. The CDR3 coding sequence is TGTGCCAGCAGTTTATCTGAATTAGATACGCAGTATTTT.